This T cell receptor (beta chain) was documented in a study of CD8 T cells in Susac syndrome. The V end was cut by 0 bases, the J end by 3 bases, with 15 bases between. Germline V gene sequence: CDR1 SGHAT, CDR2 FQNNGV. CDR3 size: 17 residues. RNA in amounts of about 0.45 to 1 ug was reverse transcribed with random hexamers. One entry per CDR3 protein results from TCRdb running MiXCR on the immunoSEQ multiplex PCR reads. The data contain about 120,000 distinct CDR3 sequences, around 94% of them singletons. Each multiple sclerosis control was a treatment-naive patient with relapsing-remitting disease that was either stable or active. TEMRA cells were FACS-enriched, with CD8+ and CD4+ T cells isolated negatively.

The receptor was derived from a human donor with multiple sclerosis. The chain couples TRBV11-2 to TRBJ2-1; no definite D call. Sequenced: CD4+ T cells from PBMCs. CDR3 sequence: CASSLDWNRPSYNEQFF. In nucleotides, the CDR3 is TGTGCCAGCAGCTTAGATTGGAACAGACCTAGCTACAATGAGCAGTTCTTC.